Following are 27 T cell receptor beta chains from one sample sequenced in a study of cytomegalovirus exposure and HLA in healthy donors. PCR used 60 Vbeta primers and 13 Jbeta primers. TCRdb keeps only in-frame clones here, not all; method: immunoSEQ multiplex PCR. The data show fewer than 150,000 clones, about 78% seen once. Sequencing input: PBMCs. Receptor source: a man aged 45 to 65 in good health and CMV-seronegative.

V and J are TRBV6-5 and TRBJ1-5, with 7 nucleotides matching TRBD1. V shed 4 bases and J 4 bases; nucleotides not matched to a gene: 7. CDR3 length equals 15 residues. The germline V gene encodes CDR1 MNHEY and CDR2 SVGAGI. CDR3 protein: CASSSTGTVNQPQHF. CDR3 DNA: TGTGCCAGCAGTTCCACCGGGACAGTGAATCAGCCCCAGCATTTT.

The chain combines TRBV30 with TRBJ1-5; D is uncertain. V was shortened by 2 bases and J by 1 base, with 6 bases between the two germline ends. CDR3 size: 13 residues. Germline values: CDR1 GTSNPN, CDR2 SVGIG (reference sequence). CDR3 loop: CAWSLGSNQPQHF. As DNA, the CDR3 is TGTGCCTGGAGTTTGGGCAGCAATCAGCCCCAGCATTTT.

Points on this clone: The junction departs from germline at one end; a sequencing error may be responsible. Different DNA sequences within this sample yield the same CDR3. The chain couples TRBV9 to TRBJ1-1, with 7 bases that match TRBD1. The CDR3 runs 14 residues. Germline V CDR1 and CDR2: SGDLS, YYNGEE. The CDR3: CASSATTTGTEAFF. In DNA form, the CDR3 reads TGTGCCAGCAGCGCGACCACGACAGGGACTGAAGCCTTCTTT.

In DNA form, the CDR3 reads TGTGCCAGCTCACCTCGGGGTGACAGGGGGCGAGGTAGCTACACCTTC. Protein product: CASSPRGDRGRGSYTF. The chain combines TRBV18 with TRBJ1-2, with TRBD1 identical over 10 bases. Germline CDR1 is KGHSH and CDR2 is LQKENI. The CDR3 contains 16 residues. Losses at the gene ends were 3 bases for V and 9 bases for J; bases not matched to a gene: 13.

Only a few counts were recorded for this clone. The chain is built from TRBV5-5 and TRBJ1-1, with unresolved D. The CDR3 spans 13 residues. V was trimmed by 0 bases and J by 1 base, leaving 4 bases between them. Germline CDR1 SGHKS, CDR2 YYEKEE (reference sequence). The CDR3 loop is CASSLASNTEAFF. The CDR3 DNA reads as TGTGCCAGCAGCTTGGCCTCGAACACTGAAGCTTTCTTT.

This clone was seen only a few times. The CDR3 loop is CASSSQGAEQYF. In DNA, the CDR3 is TGTGCCAGCAGTTCTCAGGGTGCCGAGCAGTACTTC. V gene TRBV2 combines with J gene TRBJ2-7; D is possibly TRBD1 (5 bases). The CDR3 has 12 amino acids. The germline V and J ends were trimmed by 5 bases and 6 bases, with 11 bases remaining between them. The germline V gene has CDR1 SNHLY and CDR2 FYNNEI.

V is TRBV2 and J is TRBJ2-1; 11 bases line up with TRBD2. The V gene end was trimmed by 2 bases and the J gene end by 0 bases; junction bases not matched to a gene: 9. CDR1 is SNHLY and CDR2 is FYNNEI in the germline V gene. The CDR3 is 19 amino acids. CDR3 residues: CASSEFGTSGASSYNEQFF. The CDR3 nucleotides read TGTGCCAGCAGTGAATTCGGGACTAGCGGAGCCAGCTCCTACAATGAGCAGTTCTTC.

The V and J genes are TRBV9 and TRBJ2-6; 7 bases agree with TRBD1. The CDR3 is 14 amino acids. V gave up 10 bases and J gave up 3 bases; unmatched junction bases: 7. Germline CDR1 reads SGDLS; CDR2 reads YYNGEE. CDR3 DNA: TGTGCCCGCTTAGGGGGCTGTGGGGCCAACGTCCTGACTTTC. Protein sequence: CARLGGCGANVLTF. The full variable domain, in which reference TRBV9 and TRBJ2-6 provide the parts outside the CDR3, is DSGVTQTPKHLITATGQRVTLRCSPRSGDLSVYWYQQSLDQGLQFLIQYYNGEERAKGNILERFSAQQFPDLHSELNLSSLELGDSALYFCARLGGCGANVLTFGAGSRLTVL.

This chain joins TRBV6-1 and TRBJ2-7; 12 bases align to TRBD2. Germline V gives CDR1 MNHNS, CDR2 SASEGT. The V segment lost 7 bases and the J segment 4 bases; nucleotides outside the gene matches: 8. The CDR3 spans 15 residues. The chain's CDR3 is CASNPTSGRSYEQYF. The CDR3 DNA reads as TGTGCCAGCAACCCTACTAGCGGGAGGTCTTACGAGCAGTACTTC.

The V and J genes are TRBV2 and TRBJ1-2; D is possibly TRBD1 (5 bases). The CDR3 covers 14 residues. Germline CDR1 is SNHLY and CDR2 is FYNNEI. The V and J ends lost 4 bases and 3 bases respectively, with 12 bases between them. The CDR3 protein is CASSARGVDYGYTF. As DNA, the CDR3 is TGTGCCAGCAGTGCCCGGGGGGTCGACTATGGCTACACCTTC.

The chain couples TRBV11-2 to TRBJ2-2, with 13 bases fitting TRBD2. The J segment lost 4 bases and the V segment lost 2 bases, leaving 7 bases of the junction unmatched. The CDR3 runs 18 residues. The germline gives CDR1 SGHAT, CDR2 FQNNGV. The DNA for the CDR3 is TGTGCCAGCAGCTTATGGCGACTAGCGGGAGGAGCCACCGGGGAGCTGTTTTTT. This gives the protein CASSLWRLAGGATGELFF.

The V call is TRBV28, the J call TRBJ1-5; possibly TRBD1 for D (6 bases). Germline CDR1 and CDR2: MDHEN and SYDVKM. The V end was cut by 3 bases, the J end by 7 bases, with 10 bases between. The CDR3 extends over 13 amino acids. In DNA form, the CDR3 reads TGTGCCAGCAGTTTTCGGGGGGCGCAGCCCCAGCATTTT. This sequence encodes CASSFRGAQPQHF. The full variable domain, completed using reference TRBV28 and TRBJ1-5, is DVKVTQSSRYLVKRTGEKVFLECVQDMDHENMFWYRQDPGLGLRLIYFSYDVKMKEKGDIPEGYSVSREKKERFSLILESASTNQTSMYLCASSFRGAQPQHFGDGTRLSIL.

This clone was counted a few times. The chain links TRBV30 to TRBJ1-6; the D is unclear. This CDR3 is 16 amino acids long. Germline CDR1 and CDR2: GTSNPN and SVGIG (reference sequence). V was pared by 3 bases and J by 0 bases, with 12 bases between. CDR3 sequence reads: CAWRADSSSYNSPLHF. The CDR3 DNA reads TGTGCCTGGAGGGCGGACTCGAGCTCCTATAATTCACCCCTCCACTTT.

CDR3 nucleotide sequence: TGTGCCACCTCCCGTGGCAGGTACACAGATACGCAGTATTTT. It specifies CATSRGRYTDTQYF. The chain employs TRBV7-9 and TRBJ2-3; D not resolved. Trimming removed 10 bases at V and 2 bases at J, with 16 bases between. This CDR3 region has 14 residues. The germline CDR1 and CDR2 sequences are SEHNR and FQNEAQ (reference sequence).

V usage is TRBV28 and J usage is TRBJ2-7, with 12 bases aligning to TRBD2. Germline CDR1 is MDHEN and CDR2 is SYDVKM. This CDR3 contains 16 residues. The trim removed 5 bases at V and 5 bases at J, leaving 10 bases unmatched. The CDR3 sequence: CASSDPGLAGFDEQYF. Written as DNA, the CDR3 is TGTGCCAGCAGTGATCCCGGACTAGCGGGATTCGACGAGCAGTACTTC.

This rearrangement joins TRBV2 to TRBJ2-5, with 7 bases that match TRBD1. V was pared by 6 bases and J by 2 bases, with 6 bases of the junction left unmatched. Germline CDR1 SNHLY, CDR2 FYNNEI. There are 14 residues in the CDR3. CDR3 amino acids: CASRRDSTQETQYF. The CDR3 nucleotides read TGTGCCAGCAGAAGGGACAGTACACAAGAGACCCAGTACTTC.

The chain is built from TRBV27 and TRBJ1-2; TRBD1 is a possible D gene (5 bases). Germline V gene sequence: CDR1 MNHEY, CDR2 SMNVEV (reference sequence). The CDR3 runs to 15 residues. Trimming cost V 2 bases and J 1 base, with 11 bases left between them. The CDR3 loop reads CASSLKGHGNYGYTF. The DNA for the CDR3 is TGTGCCAGCAGTTTAAAGGGGCACGGTAACTATGGCTACACCTTC.

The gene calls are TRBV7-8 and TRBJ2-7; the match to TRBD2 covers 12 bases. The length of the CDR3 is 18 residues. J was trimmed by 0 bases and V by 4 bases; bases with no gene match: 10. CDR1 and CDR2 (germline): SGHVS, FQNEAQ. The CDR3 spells CASSYSGLAGRSSYEQYF. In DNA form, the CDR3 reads TGTGCCAGCAGCTATTCCGGACTAGCGGGAAGGAGCTCCTACGAGCAGTACTTC.

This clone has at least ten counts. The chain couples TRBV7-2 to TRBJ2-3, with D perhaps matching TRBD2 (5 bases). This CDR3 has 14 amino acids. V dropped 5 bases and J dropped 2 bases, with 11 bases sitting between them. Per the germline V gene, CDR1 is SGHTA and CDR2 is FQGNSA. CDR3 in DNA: TGTGCCAGCAGCGATGGACTGTACACAGATACGCAGTATTTT. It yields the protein CASSDGLYTDTQYF. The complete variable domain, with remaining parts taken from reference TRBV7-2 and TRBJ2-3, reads GAGVSQSPSNKVTEKGKDVELRCDPISGHTALYWYRQSLGQGLEFLIYFQGNSAPDKSGLPSDRFSAERTGGSVSTLTIQRTQQEDSAVYLCASSDGLYTDTQYFGPGTRLTVL.

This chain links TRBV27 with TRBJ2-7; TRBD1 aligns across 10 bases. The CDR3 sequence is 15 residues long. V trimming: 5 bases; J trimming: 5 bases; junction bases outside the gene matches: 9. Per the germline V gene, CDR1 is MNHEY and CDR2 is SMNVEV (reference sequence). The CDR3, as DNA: TGTGCCAGCAGTCGCACCGGGACAGGGGTACACGAGCAGTACTTC. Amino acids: CASSRTGTGVHEQYF.

CDR3 residues: CASSIGTSGTGELFF. The CDR3 DNA is TGTGCCAGCAGCATAGGGACTAGCGGCACCGGGGAGCTGTTTTTT. This rearrangement joins TRBV9 to TRBJ2-2, with 11 bases that match TRBD2. The CDR3 extends over 15 amino acids. J gave up 4 bases and V 4 bases, and 3 bases lay outside the gene matches. The germline V gene encodes CDR1 SGDLS and CDR2 YYNGEE.

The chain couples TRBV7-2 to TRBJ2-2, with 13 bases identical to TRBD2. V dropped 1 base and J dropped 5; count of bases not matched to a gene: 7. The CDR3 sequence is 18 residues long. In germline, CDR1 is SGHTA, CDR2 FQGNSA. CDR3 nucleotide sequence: TGTGCCAGCAGCTTAGAGTCTACTAGCGGGAGGGTGACCGGGGAGCTGTTTTTT. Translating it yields CASSLESTSGRVTGELFF.

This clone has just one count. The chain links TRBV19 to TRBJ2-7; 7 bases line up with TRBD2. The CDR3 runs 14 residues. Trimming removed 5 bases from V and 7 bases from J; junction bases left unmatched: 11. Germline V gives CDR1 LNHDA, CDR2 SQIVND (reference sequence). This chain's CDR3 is CASSPKGGTGEQYF. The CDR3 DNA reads TGTGCCAGTAGTCCGAAGGGAGGGACGGGTGAGCAGTACTTC.

The DNA for the CDR3 is TGTGCCAGCAGTTTATTCGCCGGGTCGAACACTGAAGCTTTCTTT. It yields the protein CASSLFAGSNTEAFF. The chain employs TRBV27 and TRBJ1-1, with unresolved D. With 1 base removed from V and 1 base from J, the gap between germline ends came to 10 bases. The CDR3 is 15 amino acids. Germline assignment: CDR1 MNHEY and CDR2 SMNVEV (reference sequence).

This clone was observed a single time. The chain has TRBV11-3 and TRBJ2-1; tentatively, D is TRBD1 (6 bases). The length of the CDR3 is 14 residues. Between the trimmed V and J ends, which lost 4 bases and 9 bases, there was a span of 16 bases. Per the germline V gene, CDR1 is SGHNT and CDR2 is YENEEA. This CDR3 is CASSSSRVGGEQFF. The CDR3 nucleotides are TGTGCCAGCAGCTCCTCAAGGGTAGGGGGTGAGCAGTTCTTC.

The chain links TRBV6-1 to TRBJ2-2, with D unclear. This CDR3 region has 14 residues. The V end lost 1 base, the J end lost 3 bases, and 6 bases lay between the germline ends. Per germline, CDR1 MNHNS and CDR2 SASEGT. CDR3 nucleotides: TGTGCCAGCAGTGAAGGACAACACACCGGGGAGCTGTTTTTT. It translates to CASSEGQHTGELFF.

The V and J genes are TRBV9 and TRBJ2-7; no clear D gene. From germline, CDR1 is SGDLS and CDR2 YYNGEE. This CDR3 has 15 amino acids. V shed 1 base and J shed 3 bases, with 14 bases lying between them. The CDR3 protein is CASSVTGSTDYEQYF. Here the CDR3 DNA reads TGTGCCAGCAGCGTAACCGGGTCGACCGACTACGAGCAGTACTTC.